This T cell receptor beta chain was observed in a study of neoadjuvant nivolumab and ipilimumab in lung cancer. TCRdb's table, derived via immunoSEQ multiplex PCR, lists solely in-frame clones and lacks some. Of about 26,000 clones listed, around 80% were seen once; the top ten hold less than 7%. Trimming removed 2 bases from V and 8 bases from J, with 14 bases in between. The CDR3 loop spans 14 amino acids. Germline V gene sequence: CDR1 ENHRY, CDR2 SYGVKD. J is TRBJ2-3 and V is TRBV10-3; tentative D call: TRBD1 (6 bases). This TCR came from an adult with non-small cell lung cancer. The material was peripheral blood, obtained before neoadjuvant nivolumab, alone or with ipilimumab. The DNA for the CDR3 is TGTGCCATCAGTGAGCCACGACAGGCTAGTACGCAGTATTTT. Its protein is CAISEPRQASTQYF.